Sequencing of this T cell receptor beta chain was carried out in a study of T-cell reconstitution after alpha-beta-depleted transplantation in children. Study outcomes and limitations: Newly generated T cells supplied most T-cell counts and diversity one year post-transplant. Surviving thymic progenitors and recipient T cells were the source of high TCRbeta diversity at day 60 in some patients. The origin of alpha-beta T cells about two months after transplant was reportedly several hundred expanded graft clones.

The germline V and J ends were trimmed by 5 bases and 5 bases, with 16 bases remaining between them. The germline V gene has CDR1 SGHTA and CDR2 FQGTGA. CDR3 length equals 15 residues. This clonotype was observed at least ten times. What it binds is unknown. A TCRbeta library incorporating unique molecular identifiers was prepared. TCRdb ran MiXCR on the PCR reads and lists one entry per CDR3 protein. The sample gives around 300,000 distinct CDR3 sequences, 7.5% to 9% of which show up once; 9.1% is in the top ten. This sample comprised peripheral blood, obtained 360 days after TCRalphabeta/CD19-depleted stem cell transplant. The sequence was collected from a female patient younger than 10 who had a stem cell transplant for Fanconi anemia, so the T cells may come from the graft donor. The V gene is TRBV7-3, the J gene TRBJ2-1; D may be TRBD2 (6 bases). The CDR3 DNA sequence: TGTGCCAGCAGCCCCGCGACGGGGGTGGACAATGAGCAGTTCTTC. Translation: CASSPATGVDNEQFF. The full variable domain, rest sourced from reference TRBV7-3 and TRBJ2-1, is GAGVSQTPSNKVTEKGKYVELRCDPISGHTALYWYRQSLGQGPEFLIYFQGTGAADDSGLPNDRFFAVRPEGSVSTLKIQRTERGDSAVYLCASSPATGVDNEQFFGPGTRLTVL.